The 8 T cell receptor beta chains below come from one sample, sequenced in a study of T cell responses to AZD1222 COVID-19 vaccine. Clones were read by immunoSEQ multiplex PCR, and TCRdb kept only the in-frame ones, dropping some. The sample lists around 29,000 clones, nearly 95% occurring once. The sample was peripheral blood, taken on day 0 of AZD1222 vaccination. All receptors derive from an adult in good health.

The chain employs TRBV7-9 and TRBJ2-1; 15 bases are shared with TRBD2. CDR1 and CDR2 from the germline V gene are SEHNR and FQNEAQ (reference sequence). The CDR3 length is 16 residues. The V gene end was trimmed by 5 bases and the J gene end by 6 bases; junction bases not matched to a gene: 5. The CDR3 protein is CASSPPGLAGGNEQFF. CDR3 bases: TGTGCCAGCAGCCCCCCGGGACTAGCGGGGGGCAATGAGCAGTTCTTC. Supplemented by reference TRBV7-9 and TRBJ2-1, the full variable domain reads DTGVSQNPRHKITKRGQNVTFRCDPISEHNRLYWYRQTLGQGPEFLTYFQNEAQLEKSRLLSDRFSAERPKGSFSTLEIQRTEQGDSAMYLCASSPPGLAGGNEQFFGPGTRLTVL.

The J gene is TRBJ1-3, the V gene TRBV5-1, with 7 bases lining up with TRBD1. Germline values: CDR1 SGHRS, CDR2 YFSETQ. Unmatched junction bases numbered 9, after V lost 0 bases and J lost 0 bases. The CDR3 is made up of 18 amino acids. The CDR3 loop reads CASSLAGGDSYSGNTIYF. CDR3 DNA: TGCGCCAGCAGCTTGGCCGGAGGGGACAGTTACTCTGGAAACACCATATATTTT.

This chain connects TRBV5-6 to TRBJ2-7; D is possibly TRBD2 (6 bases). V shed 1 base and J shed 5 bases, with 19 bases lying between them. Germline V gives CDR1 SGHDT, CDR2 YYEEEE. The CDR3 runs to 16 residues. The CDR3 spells CASSLTIQAGGDEQYF. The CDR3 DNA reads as TGTGCCAGCAGCTTGACTATACAAGCGGGCGGGGACGAGCAGTACTTC.

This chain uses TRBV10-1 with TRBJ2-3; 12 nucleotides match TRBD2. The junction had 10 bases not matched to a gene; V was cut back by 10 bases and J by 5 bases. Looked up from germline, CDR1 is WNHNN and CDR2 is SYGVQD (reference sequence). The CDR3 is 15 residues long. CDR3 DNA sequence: TGCGCCACCTCTAGCGGGAGGGGGATACTAGATACGCAGTATTTT. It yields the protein CATSSGRGILDTQYF.

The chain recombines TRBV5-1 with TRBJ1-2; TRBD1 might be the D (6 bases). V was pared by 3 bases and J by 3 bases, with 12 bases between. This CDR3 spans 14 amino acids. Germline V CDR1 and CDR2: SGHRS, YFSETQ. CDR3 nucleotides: TGCGCCAGCAGCTCGGACAGAAAAGACTATGGCTACACCTTC. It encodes CASSSDRKDYGYTF.

CDR3 coding DNA: TGTGCCAGCAGTTACTCGTCTGGGGGGCTCGTCTATGGCTACACCTTC. This codes for CASSYSSGGLVYGYTF. The chain is built from TRBV6-2 or TRBV6-3 and TRBJ1-2, with D maybe TRBD1 (6 bases). CDR1 and CDR2 from the germline V gene are MNHEY and SVGEGT. The length of the CDR3 is 16 residues. V lost 0 bases and J 4 bases, leaving 15 bases between the germline ends.

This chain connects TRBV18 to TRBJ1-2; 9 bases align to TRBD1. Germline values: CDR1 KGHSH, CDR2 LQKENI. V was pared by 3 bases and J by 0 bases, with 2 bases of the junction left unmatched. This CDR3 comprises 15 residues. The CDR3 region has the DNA TGTGCCAGCTCACCGGGACAGGGTTCTAACTATGGCTACACCTTC. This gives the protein CASSPGQGSNYGYTF.

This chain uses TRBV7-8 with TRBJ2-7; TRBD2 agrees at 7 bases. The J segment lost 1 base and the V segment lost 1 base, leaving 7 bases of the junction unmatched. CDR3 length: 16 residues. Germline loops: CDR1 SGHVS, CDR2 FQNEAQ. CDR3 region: CASSLGLAVSSYEQYF. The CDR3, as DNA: TGTGCCAGCAGCTTAGGTCTAGCGGTGTCGTCCTACGAGCAGTACTTC. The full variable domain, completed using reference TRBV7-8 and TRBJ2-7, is GAGVSQSPRYKVAKRGQDVALRCDPISGHVSLFWYQQALGQGPEFLTYFQNEAQLDKSGLPSDRFFAERPEGSVSTLKIQRTQQEDSAVYLCASSLGLAVSSYEQYFGPGTRLTVT.